This TCR beta chain is drawn from a study of PD-1 blockade in classical Hodgkin lymphoma. Sample time point: cycle 4 day 1 (C4D1), after 6 weeks of nivolumab. Each patient relapsed following autologous stem cell transplantation, and prior brentuximab vedotin exposure differed. The authors purified CD4+ T cells from thawed PBMCs by magnetic negative selection. TCRdb keeps only in-frame clones here, not all; method: immunoSEQ multiplex PCR. The table lists approximately 5,300 clones, approximately 80% of them singletons, with roughly 3.2% in the top ten. This clone was counted only a few times. The antigen remains unidentified. Findings and limits, study-wide: Patients excluded were those beginning nivolumab under 1 year after ASCT. In newly diagnosed patients, baseline TCR diversity was reportedly below that of healthy donors. The study found complete responders had baseline diversity similar to newly diagnosed patients. There remain no defined causes for the repertoire differences, which possibly reflect disease activity or prior therapy.

V gave up 0 bases and J gave up 3 bases, with 6 bases separating them. There are 13 residues in the CDR3. Germline CDR1 and CDR2: SGDLS and YYNGEE. This receptor was taken from a human donor with classical Hodgkin lymphoma. The V call is TRBV9, the J call TRBJ1-1; D gene uncertain. This material consisted of CD4+ T cells from blood, taken before the fourth cycle of nivolumab. The CDR3: CASSVGKYTEAFF. The DNA for the CDR3 is TGTGCCAGCAGCGTAGGCAAGTACACTGAAGCTTTCTTT.